This T cell receptor (beta chain) was captured in a study of T cell changes during pregnancy in multiple sclerosis. Only in-frame clones appear in the TCRdb table, and some are missing; sequencing was by immunoSEQ multiplex PCR. This sample has roughly 61,000 clones, with 94% found just once. The CDR3 sequence is 12 residues long. Germline CDR1 and CDR2: SGHRS and YFSETQ. V shed 0 bases and J shed 6 bases, with 7 bases lying between them. Sequences were derived from CD8+ T cells from peripheral blood mononuclear cells, sampled after pregnancy. V gene TRBV5-1 combines with J gene TRBJ2-7; D not certain. The receptor comes from a female donor with multiple sclerosis, enrolled in a pregnancy study. CDR3 bases: TGCGCCAGCAGCTTGGTGTACACCGAGCAGTACTTC. Translated: CASSLVYTEQYF.